This entry lists 9 T cell receptor beta chains sequenced from one sample in a study of tumor-infiltrating lymphocytes in primary liver carcinoma. Reverse transcription of around 500 ng total RNA with a constant-region primer produced TCR beta cDNA. Modified slightly, ARM-PCR produced TCR beta libraries over three nested multiplex PCR rounds. Both of the initial two PCR rounds ran for about 9 cycles and employed TRBV1-TRBV30 forward primers alongside a C-beta reverse primer. From the multiplex PCR reads, TCRdb called clonotypes with MiXCR, one entry per CDR3 protein. The sample lists about 84,000 distinct CDR3 sequences, 60% to 75% seen once, with 15% to 20% in the top ten. The roughly 17-32 mg bulk tissue piece was not sorted before simultaneous RNA and DNA extraction. Sequenced input: liver tumor tissue from sampling region 1. Subset specified: tumor region T1, superior pole. These receptors were obtained from a man aged 40-50 years with primary liver carcinoma and hepatitis B virus infection.

As regards this clonotype: At one boundary the junction diverges from the germline segment, which might be a read error. CDR3 DNA sequence: TGCAGCGTCCATTGGGTGAGTGGAGATACGCTGTATTTT. It is translated as CSVHWVSGDTLYF. V gene TRBV29-1 combines with J gene TRBJ2-3; D not certain. This CDR3 spans 13 amino acids. Germline CDR1 SQVTM, CDR2 ANQGSEA.

The table lists this clonotype with a few counts. This likely comes from a read error, as the CDR3 has no conserved phenylalanine or tryptophan at its end. The V call is TRBV4-2, the J call TRBJ2-1; 10 nucleotides match TRBD2. Germline V CDR1 and CDR2: LGHNA, YNFKEQ. The CDR3 is made up of 15 amino acids. CDR3: CASRPTGTSVNEQFL. The CDR3 DNA reads TGTGCTAGCAGGCCAACCGGGACTAGCGTAAATGAGCAGTTCTTA.

A remark on this clonotype: A much larger clone lies a single base off, so this may be a read error. The chain uses TRBV28 and TRBJ2-2, with 7 bases identical to TRBD1. V trimming: 6 bases; J trimming: 10 bases; junction bases outside the gene matches: 5. CDR3 size: 12 residues. Germline CDR1 and CDR2: MDHEN and SYDVKM. CDR3 coding DNA: TGTGCCAGCAGATTCACAGGGGAGGAGCTGTTTTTT. Translation: CASRFTGEELFF.

With respect to this clonotype: At one boundary the junction diverges from the germline segment, which might be a read error. The rearrangement links TRBV29-1 to TRBJ2-1; D tentatively fits TRBD1 or TRBD2 (5 bases each). This CDR3 has 13 residues. Germline V lookup: CDR1 SQVTM, CDR2 ANQGSEA. CDR3 region: CNVEGTVVNEQFF. Written as DNA, the CDR3 is TGCAACGTTGAAGGGACGGTGGTGAATGAGCAGTTCTTC.

Notes on this clonotype: A junction boundary mismatches the germline segment, possibly from a read error. V is TRBV11-2 and J is TRBJ1-4, with 9 bases aligning to TRBD1. CDR3 length equals 14 residues. The germline V gene has CDR1 SGHAT and CDR2 FQNNGV. The CDR3 reads CASSFRQGVEKPFF. CDR3 DNA sequence: TGTGCCAGCAGCTTCCGACAGGGGGTTGAAAAACCGTTTTTT.

The chain uses TRBV11-2 and TRBJ1-3, with TRBD1 matching 10 bases. The CDR3 runs 14 residues. Per germline, CDR1 SGHAT and CDR2 FQNNGV. The V and J ends lost 5 bases and 6 bases, in that order; junction bases with no gene match: 4. The CDR3: CASSPDRGLNTIYF. The CDR3 DNA reads as TGTGCCAGCAGCCCTGACAGGGGGCTAAACACCATATATTTT.

The chain carries TRBV28 and TRBJ2-2, with D possibly matching TRBD1 (7 bases). CDR3 length: 14 amino acids. Germline V lookup: CDR1 MDHEN, CDR2 SYDVKM. V was trimmed by 3 bases and J by 5 bases, leaving 10 bases between them. The CDR3 DNA is TGTGCCAGCAGTTTCAGGGGGGTAACCGGGGAGCTGTTTTTT. Amino acids: CASSFRGVTGELFF.

About this clonotype itself: At one end, the junction sequence differs from germline, possibly due to a read error. This chain links TRBV10-2 with TRBJ2-1; D not certain. CDR3 size: 12 residues. Germline values: CDR1 WSHSY, CDR2 SAAADI. The CDR3 loop is CANSKNRNEQFF. CDR3 in DNA: TGCGCCAACAGCAAGAACCGCAATGAGCAATTCTTC.

The chain employs TRBV28 and TRBJ2-3; D might be TRBD2 (6 bases). Deletions cut 3 bases from V and 15 bases from J, with 22 bases between. The germline V gene has CDR1 MDHEN and CDR2 SYDVKM. The CDR3 is 14 amino acids. CDR3 residues: CASSFQRRGDMQYF. In DNA form, the CDR3 reads TGTGCCAGCAGTTTTCAGCGGCGCGGGGATATGCAATATTTT.